This paragraph covers one T cell receptor (beta chain) sequence. The antigen remains undetermined. The entry originates in a study of post-analysis software for immune sequencing data. Study at large: Several disease courses (relapsing-remitting, secondary progressive and progressive-relapsing) of multiple sclerosis were included. Findings and limits, study-wide: There were five or six TRBV segments more frequent in patients than controls, and TRBV5-6, TRBV5-1 and TRBV20-1 were among them. Versus controls, multiple sclerosis patients showed significantly lower diversity (normalized Chao1).

The CDR3 has 15 residues. V gave up 0 bases and J gave up 4 bases; unmatched junction bases: 5. Germline V gene lookup returns CDR1 DFQATT and CDR2 SNEGSKA (reference sequence). Unique molecular identifiers were carried by the TCR beta cDNA libraries. It was from approximately 0.91 to 9.4 million T cells that about 500,000 cDNA molecules came. TCRdb itself ran the PCR reads through MiXCR, one entry per CDR3 protein. The table lists 740,000 or so distinct CDR3 sequences, 53% of them singletons. The chain is built from TRBV20-1 and TRBJ2-5, with 10 bases lining up with TRBD2. Sequencing used blood. This clonotype originated in a girl under 18 with multiple sclerosis. CDR3 protein: CSARDGSGGRETQYF. The DNA for the CDR3 is TGCAGTGCTAGAGATGGTAGCGGGGGGAGAGAGACCCAGTACTTC.